This is a list of T cell receptor beta chains from one sample in a study of early T cells in non-severe SARS-CoV-2 infection. TCRdb passed the 5' RACE reads through MiXCR, listing each CDR3 protein once. This sample has fewer than 100,000 distinct CDR3 sequences, with around 13% found just once. Material for sequencing was whole blood. The source is an adult who was a healthcare worker with PCR-confirmed SARS-CoV-2 infection or an uninfected control (not recorded which). Each CDR3 is given with its conserved first and last residue. D genes are given only for firm matches. Not every row has a clone size; where given, it reads once, few, many or a size class.

len: 12; v_gene: TRBV6-5; d_gene: -; abundance: few; j_gene: TRBJ2-7; CDR3aa: CASSVPGLEQYF; CDR3nt: TGTGCCAGCAGCGTCCCCGGTTTGGAGCAGTACTTC
len: 16; v_gene: TRBV12-3/TRBV12-4; d_gene: -; abundance: many; j_gene: TRBJ1-2; CDR3aa: CASSWVGRSNNYGYTF; CDR3nt: TGTGCCAGCAGTTGGGTTGGACGGAGCAACAACTATGGCTACACCTTC
len: 19; v_gene: TRBV4-2; d_gene: -; abundance: -; j_gene: TRBJ2-2; CDR3aa: CASSRARVGLGANTGELFF; CDR3nt: TGTGCCAGCAGCCGCGCCCGGGTGGGTTTAGGGGCGAACACCGGGGAGCTGTTTTTT
len: 14; v_gene: TRBV27; d_gene: -; abundance: many; j_gene: TRBJ1-6; CDR3aa: CASSLGTANSPLHF; CDR3nt: TGTGCCAGCAGTTTAGGGACCGCGAATTCACCCCTCCACTTT
len: 17; v_gene: TRBV5-1; d_gene: TRBD2; abundance: few; j_gene: TRBJ2-2; CDR3aa: CASSTGLAGRITGELFF; CDR3nt: TGCGCCAGCAGCACCGGACTAGCGGGGCGGATCACCGGGGAGCTGTTTTTT
len: 14; v_gene: TRBV11-3; d_gene: TRBD1; abundance: few; j_gene: TRBJ2-1; CDR3aa: CASSSGQGLNEQFF; CDR3nt: TGTGCCAGCAGTTCGGGACAGGGGTTGAATGAGCAGTTCTTC
len: 13; v_gene: TRBV24-1; d_gene: TRBD1; abundance: few; j_gene: TRBJ1-1; CDR3aa: CATSGQGFSEAFF; CDR3nt: TGTGCCACCAGTGGACAGGGGTTTTCTGAAGCTTTCTTT
len: 14; v_gene: TRBV20-1; d_gene: TRBD1; abundance: few; j_gene: TRBJ1-5; CDR3aa: CSAPDRASNQPQHF; CDR3nt: TGCAGTGCCCCCGACAGGGCCAGCAATCAGCCCCAGCATTTT
len: 11; v_gene: TRBV29-1; d_gene: -; abundance: -; j_gene: TRBJ2-1; CDR3aa: CSPMLQGEQFF; CDR3nt: TGCAGCCCTATGCTACAGGGAGAGCAGTTCTTC
len: 14; v_gene: TRBV20-1; d_gene: -; abundance: many; j_gene: TRBJ2-7; CDR3aa: CSARAVQGTYEQYF; CDR3nt: TGCAGTGCTAGAGCGGTACAGGGGACTTACGAGCAGTACTTC
len: 14; v_gene: TRBV7-9; d_gene: TRBD1; abundance: many; j_gene: TRBJ2-3; CDR3aa: CASSRDRGPDTQYF; CDR3nt: TGTGCCAGCAGCCGGGACAGGGGGCCCGATACGCAGTATTTT
len: 15; v_gene: TRBV7-2; d_gene: -; abundance: -; j_gene: TRBJ2-2; CDR3aa: CASSRQAINTGELFF; CDR3nt: TGTGCCAGCAGCCGACAGGCGATAAACACCGGGGAGCTGTTTTTT
len: 12; v_gene: TRBV7-9; d_gene: -; abundance: many; j_gene: TRBJ2-3; CDR3aa: CASRQGSDTQYF; CDR3nt: TGTGCCAGCAGACAGGGCTCAGATACGCAGTATTTT
len: 13; v_gene: TRBV29-1; d_gene: -; abundance: few; j_gene: TRBJ2-7; CDR3aa: CSVILANPYEQYF; CDR3nt: TGCAGCGTTATTCTAGCGAACCCCTACGAGCAGTACTTC
len: 13; v_gene: TRBV28; d_gene: -; abundance: -; j_gene: TRBJ1-1; CDR3aa: CASSLGRRNEAFF; CDR3nt: TGTGCCAGCAGCCTGGGACGCCGAAATGAAGCTTTCTTT
len: 15; v_gene: TRBV6-2/TRBV6-3; d_gene: -; abundance: -; j_gene: TRBJ1-4; CDR3aa: CASSYSGQNNEKLFF; CDR3nt: TGTGCCAGCAGTTACTCCGGACAGAATAATGAAAAACTGTTTTTT
len: 13; v_gene: TRBV11-2; d_gene: -; abundance: few; j_gene: TRBJ1-2; CDR3aa: CASSQDRATKGTF; CDR3nt: TGTGCCAGCAGCCAGGACCGGGCCACGAAGGGCACCTTC
len: 12; v_gene: TRBV7-2; d_gene: -; abundance: many; j_gene: TRBJ2-3; CDR3aa: CASSLEPLGQYF; CDR3nt: TGTGCCAGCAGCTTAGAGCCTCTGGGGCAGTATTTT
len: 14; v_gene: TRBV6-8; d_gene: -; abundance: few; j_gene: TRBJ1-1; CDR3aa: CASSYWVNGTEAFF; CDR3nt: TGTGCCAGCAGTTACTGGGTTAACGGCACTGAAGCTTTCTTT
len: 13; v_gene: TRBV2; d_gene: -; abundance: few; j_gene: TRBJ2-5; CDR3aa: CASSTGTGETQYF; CDR3nt: TGTGCCAGTAGTACAGGGACGGGGGAGACCCAGTACTTC
len: 17; v_gene: TRBV5-1; d_gene: TRBD2; abundance: many; j_gene: TRBJ2-7; CDR3aa: CASSLRVLAANSYEQYF; CDR3nt: TGCGCCAGCAGCTTGAGGGTACTAGCGGCTAACTCCTACGAGCAGTACTTC
len: 15; v_gene: TRBV20-1; d_gene: TRBD2; abundance: few; j_gene: TRBJ2-3; CDR3aa: CSAPGQRGSTDTQYF; CDR3nt: TGCAGTGCCCCCGGACAGCGGGGGAGCACAGATACGCAGTATTTT
len: 16; v_gene: TRBV19; d_gene: -; abundance: few; j_gene: TRBJ1-5; CDR3aa: CASLASAGRGNQPQHF; CDR3nt: TGTGCCAGTCTGGCCTCTGCAGGCCGGGGAAATCAGCCCCAACATTTT
len: 16; v_gene: TRBV12-3/TRBV12-4; d_gene: TRBD1; abundance: many; j_gene: TRBJ2-3; CDR3aa: CASSPGQGGGTDTQYF; CDR3nt: TGTGCCAGCAGTCCGGGACAGGGAGGAGGCACAGATACGCAGTATTTT
len: 13; v_gene: TRBV28; d_gene: TRBD1; abundance: -; j_gene: TRBJ1-2; CDR3aa: CASSLDRGGGYTF; CDR3nt: TGTGCCAGCAGTCTAGACAGGGGAGGCGGCTACACCTTC
len: 15; v_gene: TRBV5-4; d_gene: TRBD1; abundance: few; j_gene: TRBJ2-1; CDR3aa: CASSLDRGQYNEQFF; CDR3nt: TGTGCCAGCAGCTTGGACAGGGGGCAATACAATGAGCAGTTCTTC
len: 15; v_gene: TRBV2; d_gene: -; abundance: few; j_gene: TRBJ1-6; CDR3aa: CASRGELLTNSPLHF; CDR3nt: TGTGCCAGCAGGGGGGAACTACTCACTAATTCACCCCTCCACTTT
len: 15; v_gene: TRBV11-2; d_gene: -; abundance: many; j_gene: TRBJ2-2; CDR3aa: CASTLTRTNTGELFF; CDR3nt: TGTGCCAGCACCCTTACAAGAACGAACACCGGGGAGCTGTTTTTT
len: 15; v_gene: TRBV6-5; d_gene: -; abundance: few; j_gene: TRBJ2-7; CDR3aa: CASSYGRGSSYEQYF; CDR3nt: TGTGCCAGCAGTTACGGACGGGGAAGCTCCTACGAGCAGTACTTC
len: 18; v_gene: TRBV3-1; d_gene: -; abundance: many; j_gene: TRBJ2-5; CDR3aa: CASSQGFAGIGKGETQYF; CDR3nt: TGTGCCAGCAGCCAAGGTTTCGCAGGGATTGGCAAAGGGGAGACCCAGTACTTC
len: 14; v_gene: TRBV6-4; d_gene: -; abundance: -; j_gene: TRBJ2-2; CDR3aa: CASSDEMNTGELFF; CDR3nt: TGTGCCAGCAGTGACGAGATGAACACCGGGGAGCTGTTTTTT
len: 14; v_gene: TRBV7-9; d_gene: -; abundance: -; j_gene: TRBJ1-5; CDR3aa: CASSLGGGRQPQHF; CDR3nt: TGTGCCAGCAGCTTAGGCGGGGGACGGCAGCCCCAGCATTTT
len: 15; v_gene: TRBV11-2; d_gene: -; abundance: -; j_gene: TRBJ1-1; CDR3aa: CASSLVRGGNTEAFF; CDR3nt: TGTGCCAGCAGCTTAGTGCGAGGGGGGAACACTGAAGCTTTCTTT
len: 13; v_gene: TRBV29-1; d_gene: TRBD2; abundance: -; j_gene: TRBJ2-1; CDR3aa: CSVLDGGADEQFF; CDR3nt: TGCAGCGTTCTCGACGGGGGGGCCGATGAGCAGTTCTTC
len: 14; v_gene: TRBV5-1; d_gene: TRBD1; abundance: -; j_gene: TRBJ2-2; CDR3aa: CASLGQGDTGELFF; CDR3nt: TGCGCCAGCCTGGGACAGGGAGACACCGGGGAGCTGTTTTTT
len: 20; v_gene: TRBV11-2; d_gene: TRBD1; abundance: many; j_gene: TRBJ2-1; CDR3aa: CASSFLGTGGYLNFYNEQFF; CDR3nt: TGTGCCAGCAGCTTCTTAGGGACAGGGGGCTATTTGAATTTCTACAATGAGCAGTTCTTC
len: 13; v_gene: TRBV6-5; d_gene: -; abundance: -; j_gene: TRBJ2-2; CDR3aa: CASSLFMGGELFF; CDR3nt: TGTGCCAGCAGCCTGTTTATGGGCGGGGAGCTGTTTTTT
len: 19; v_gene: TRBV20-1; d_gene: -; abundance: many; j_gene: TRBJ2-7; CDR3aa: CSVLTTGYSTKSLTYEQYF; CDR3nt: TGCAGTGTTCTAACGACGGGATACAGTACCAAATCATTAACCTACGAGCAGTACTTC
len: 15; v_gene: TRBV10-2; d_gene: TRBD2; abundance: few; j_gene: TRBJ2-2; CDR3aa: CASRRLAGDTGELFF; CDR3nt: TGCGCCAGCAGGAGACTAGCGGGGGACACCGGGGAGCTGTTTTTT
len: 15; v_gene: TRBV6-5; d_gene: -; abundance: many; j_gene: TRBJ1-2; CDR3aa: CAARKGTGIFYGYTF; CDR3nt: TGTGCCGCTCGTAAGGGGACGGGTATTTTCTATGGCTACACCTTC
len: 15; v_gene: TRBV2; d_gene: -; abundance: few; j_gene: TRBJ1-6; CDR3aa: CATQGSGTLNSPLHF; CDR3nt: TGTGCCACCCAGGGGTCCGGGACACTCAATTCACCCCTCCACTTT
len: 15; v_gene: TRBV6-2/TRBV6-3; d_gene: -; abundance: few; j_gene: TRBJ2-2; CDR3aa: CASSYSQVPGGELFF; CDR3nt: TGTGCCAGCAGTTACTCTCAGGTTCCAGGCGGGGAGCTGTTTTTT
len: 14; v_gene: TRBV20-1; d_gene: -; abundance: -; j_gene: TRBJ1-1; CDR3aa: CSARKMVRSPEAFF; CDR3nt: TGCAGTGCTAGAAAAATGGTCCGATCCCCTGAAGCTTTCTTT
len: 15; v_gene: TRBV20-1; d_gene: TRBD2; abundance: -; j_gene: TRBJ2-1; CDR3aa: CSAEPGTSGGGEQFF; CDR3nt: TGCAGTGCGGAACCCGGGACTAGCGGGGGAGGTGAGCAGTTCTTC
len: 16; v_gene: TRBV4-1; d_gene: -; abundance: many; j_gene: TRBJ1-1; CDR3aa: CASSQILGHGDTEAFF; CDR3nt: TGCGCCAGCAGCCAAATTCTGGGACATGGGGACACTGAAGCTTTCTTT
len: 17; v_gene: TRBV11-1; d_gene: -; abundance: many; j_gene: TRBJ2-3; CDR3aa: CASSQPPRRGQEDTQYF; CDR3nt: TGTGCCAGCAGCCAACCCCCGCGTCGGGGGCAAGAAGATACGCAGTATTTT
len: 13; v_gene: TRBV5-4; d_gene: -; abundance: many; j_gene: TRBJ2-5; CDR3aa: CASSTSAGETQYF; CDR3nt: TGTGCCAGCAGCACTTCAGCGGGCGAGACCCAGTACTTC
len: 17; v_gene: TRBV4-3; d_gene: -; abundance: many; j_gene: TRBJ1-3; CDR3aa: CASSQGRTENSGNTIYF; CDR3nt: TGCGCCAGCAGCCAAGGACGGACGGAAAACTCTGGAAACACCATATATTTT
len: 11; v_gene: TRBV20-1; d_gene: -; abundance: few; j_gene: TRBJ1-1; CDR3aa: CSAAVNTEAFF; CDR3nt: TGCAGTGCCGCAGTGAACACTGAAGCTTTCTTT
len: 14; v_gene: TRBV7-9; d_gene: -; abundance: many; j_gene: TRBJ2-7; CDR3aa: CASSPQGAAYEQYF; CDR3nt: TGTGCCAGCAGCCCGCAGGGAGCCGCGTACGAGCAGTACTTC
len: 15; v_gene: TRBV27; d_gene: -; abundance: many; j_gene: TRBJ1-6; CDR3aa: CASSFVGANNSPLHF; CDR3nt: TGTGCCAGCAGTTTTGTTGGGGCAAATAATTCACCCCTCCACTTT
len: 15; v_gene: TRBV2; d_gene: TRBD1; abundance: many; j_gene: TRBJ1-5; CDR3aa: CASRVTGLSNQPQHF; CDR3nt: TGTGCCAGCAGAGTGACAGGGCTGAGCAATCAGCCCCAGCATTTT
len: 14; v_gene: TRBV7-2; d_gene: TRBD2; abundance: few; j_gene: TRBJ2-1; CDR3aa: CASSLGSSGYEQFF; CDR3nt: TGTGCCAGCAGCTTGGGGTCTAGCGGGTATGAGCAGTTCTTC